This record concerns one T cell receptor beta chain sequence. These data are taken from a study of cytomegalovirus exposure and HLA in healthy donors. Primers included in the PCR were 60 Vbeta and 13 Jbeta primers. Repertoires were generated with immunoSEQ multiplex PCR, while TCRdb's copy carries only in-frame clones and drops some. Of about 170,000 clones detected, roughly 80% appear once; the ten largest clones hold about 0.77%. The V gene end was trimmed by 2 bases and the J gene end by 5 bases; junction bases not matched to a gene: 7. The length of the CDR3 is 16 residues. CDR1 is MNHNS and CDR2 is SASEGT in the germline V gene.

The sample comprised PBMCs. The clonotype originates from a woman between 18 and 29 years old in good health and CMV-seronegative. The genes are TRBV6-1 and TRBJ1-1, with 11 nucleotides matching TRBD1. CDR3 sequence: CASSEPGQGVRTEAFF. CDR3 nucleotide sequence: TGTGCCAGCAGTGAACCGGGACAGGGGGTTAGGACTGAAGCTTTCTTT.